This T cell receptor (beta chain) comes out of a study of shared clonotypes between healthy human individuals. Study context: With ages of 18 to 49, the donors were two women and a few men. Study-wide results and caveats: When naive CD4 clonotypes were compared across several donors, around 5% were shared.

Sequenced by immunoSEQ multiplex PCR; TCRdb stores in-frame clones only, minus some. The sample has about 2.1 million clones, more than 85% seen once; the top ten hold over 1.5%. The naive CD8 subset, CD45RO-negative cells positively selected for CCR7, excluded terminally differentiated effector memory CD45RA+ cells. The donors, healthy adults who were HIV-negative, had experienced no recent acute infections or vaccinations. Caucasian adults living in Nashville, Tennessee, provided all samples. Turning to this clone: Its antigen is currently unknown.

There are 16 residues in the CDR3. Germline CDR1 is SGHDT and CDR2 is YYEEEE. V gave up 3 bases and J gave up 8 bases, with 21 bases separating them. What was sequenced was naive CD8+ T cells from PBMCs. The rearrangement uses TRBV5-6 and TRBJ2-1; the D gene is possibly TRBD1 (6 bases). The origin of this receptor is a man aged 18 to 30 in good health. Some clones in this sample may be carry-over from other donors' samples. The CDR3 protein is CASSSPRDTAVHEQFF. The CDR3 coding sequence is TGTGCCAGCAGCTCCCCCCGGGACACAGCGGTCCATGAGCAGTTCTTC.